This T cell receptor (beta chain) is drawn from a study of early T cells in non-severe SARS-CoV-2 infection. The CDR3 loop spans 18 amino acids. CDR1 is KGHDR, CDR2 SFDVKD, per germline. J gave up 0 bases and V 4 bases, and 8 bases lay outside the gene matches. This clonotype was seen only a few times. TCRdb recomputed calls from the 5' RACE reads with MiXCR, one row per CDR3 protein. The sample contains around 53,000 distinct CDR3 sequences, about 12% of which appear only once. This chain joins TRBV24-1 and TRBJ2-1; 10 positions match TRBD1. The source is an adult who was a healthcare worker with PCR-confirmed SARS-CoV-2 infection or an uninfected control (not recorded which). Sample: whole blood, taken at baseline. The CDR3 protein is CATSDLTGGRDSYNEQFF. The CDR3 coding sequence is TGTGCCACCAGTGACTTGACAGGGGGCCGGGACTCCTACAATGAGCAGTTCTTC.